The source of this T cell receptor beta chain is a study of T cell responses to AZD1222 COVID-19 vaccine. In germline, CDR1 is SNHLY, CDR2 FYNNEI. This CDR3 has 15 residues. Deletions cut 10 bases from V and 3 bases from J, with 19 bases between. In regard to this clone: Its antigen remains unknown.

TCRdb's copy holds only in-frame clones and misses some; the assay was immunoSEQ multiplex PCR. Found here are about 150,000 clones, approximately 87% of them singletons; the top ten hold about 5.1%. Whole-study results and caveats: None of the repertoires were sampled until the peak T cell response had passed. Per reports, nearly half of all spike-specific TCRs target regions that are unmutated in variants.

This TCR was recovered from an adult in good health. The starting material was peripheral blood, obtained on day 0 of MenACWY control vaccination. V and J are TRBV2 and TRBJ1-3; perhaps TRBD1 as D (5 bases). CDR3 loop: CATTGARDFGNTIYF. CDR3 sequence (DNA): TGTGCCACTACGGGAGCCAGGGATTTTGGAAACACCATATATTTT.